This T cell receptor beta chain comes out of a study of blood T cell repertoires in COVID-19. Across the study: From T cells, B-cell-depleted T cells, or PBMCs came the material, which was cDNA or gDNA.

In terms of age and location, participants ranged from about 18 to 89 years and lived in about two dozen US areas. Researchers sorted participants into cohorts using their self-reported clinical history. This CDR3 spans 16 amino acids. CDR1 and CDR2 from the germline V gene are MNHEY and SMNVEV (reference sequence). V was pared by 5 bases and J by 1 base, with 15 bases between. TCRdb's table, derived via immunoSEQ multiplex PCR, lists solely in-frame clones and lacks some. This table has some 200,000 clones, just over 85% appearing once. This sequence originates from a woman aged 40 to 50 with acute COVID-19. The V call is TRBV27, the J call TRBJ1-5; TRBD1 might be the D (6 bases). The specimen was PBMCs or T cells enriched from blood (not recorded which). CDR3 sequence: CASSPSQGPSNQPQHF. The CDR3 DNA reads TGTGCCAGCAGTCCCAGCCAGGGGCCAAGCAATCAGCCCCAGCATTTT.